These 21 T cell receptor beta chains were all obtained from the same sample, sequenced in a study of blood T cells in healthy people across ages. With a J-beta primer mix and a sample-barcoded 5' primer, a second PCR ran about 7 to 12 cycles. Using its own MiXCR run on the 5' RACE reads, TCRdb lists one record per CDR3 protein. This sample has some 850,000 distinct CDR3 sequences, with 20% to 30% found just once. A further study also used this sample, focusing on T cells of mothers and their children.

Sequenced input: blood. All receptors come from a boy between 10 and 17 years old in good health.

The V and J genes are TRBV12-3 or TRBV12-4 and TRBJ1-3; D is perhaps TRBD1 (5 bases). V was pared by 6 bases and J by 2 bases, with 11 bases between. This CDR3 spans 14 amino acids. The chain's CDR3 is CASSLLGAGNTIYF. The CDR3 DNA sequence: TGTGCCAGCAGCCTCCTGGGGGCTGGAAACACCATATATTTT.

V gene TRBV30 combines with J gene TRBJ1-2; D is unresolved. Per germline, CDR1 GTSNPN and CDR2 SVGIG (reference sequence). The V and J ends lost 5 bases and 10 bases respectively, with 11 bases between them. The CDR3 sequence is 10 residues long. CDR3 loop: CAWLRLVYTF. CDR3 bases: TGTGCCTGGCTGCGGCTAGTCTACACCTTC.

V gene TRBV27 combines with J gene TRBJ1-1; D unresolved. V was cut by 6 bases and J by 4 bases, with 21 bases left in between. The length of the CDR3 is 16 residues. In germline, CDR1 is MNHEY, CDR2 SMNVEV (reference sequence). This chain's CDR3 is CASSPTGSARGTEAFF. The CDR3 coding sequence is TGTGCCAGCAGCCCAACGGGGTCGGCTCGAGGCACTGAAGCTTTCTTT.

As to this clonotype: The junction shows a germline mismatch at one end, possibly a read error. The chain is built from TRBV29-1 and TRBJ1-1; the D is unclear. This CDR3 is built from 12 residues. Germline V gene lookup returns CDR1 SQVTM and CDR2 ANQGSEA. The CDR3 loop reads CCVEVGRRSAFF. In DNA form, the CDR3 reads TGCTGCGTTGAAGTGGGCAGGAGATCAGCTTTCTTT. Full variable domain (missing parts from reference TRBV29-1 and TRBJ1-1): SAVISQKPSRDICQRGTSLTIQCQVDSQVTMMFWYRQQPGQSLTLIATANQGSEATYESGFVIDKFPISRPNLTFSTLTVSNMSPEDSSIYLCCVEVGRRSAFFGQGTRLTVV.

The chain uses TRBV25-1 and TRBJ2-2; a possible D gene is TRBD1 (6 bases). CDR1 is MGHDK and CDR2 is SYGVNS in the germline V gene. V was trimmed by 4 bases and J by 2 bases, leaving 17 bases between them. The CDR3 is 17 amino acids. The CDR3: CASSGPLSQGNTGELFF. CDR3 in DNA: TGTGCCAGCAGTGGCCCCTTATCACAGGGAAACACCGGGGAGCTGTTTTTT. Filled out from reference TRBV25-1 and TRBJ2-2, the complete variable domain reads EADIYQTPRYLVIGTGKKITLECSQTMGHDKMYWYQQDPGMELHLIHYSYGVNSTEKGDLSSESTVSRIRTEHFPLTLESARPSHTSQYLCASSGPLSQGNTGELFFGEGSRLTVL.

This clonotype was detected only once. This rearrangement joins TRBV6-5 to TRBJ2-7, with D perhaps assigned TRBD1 or TRBD2 (6 bases each). Trimming took off 0 bases at V and 5 bases at J, with 11 bases between the two ends. Germline CDR1 MNHEY, CDR2 SVGAGI. The CDR3 consists of 14 residues. In nucleotides, the CDR3 is TGTGCCAGCAGTTACTCGATTAGGGGGGACGAGCAGTACTTC. Its protein product is CASSYSIRGDEQYF.

V usage is TRBV18 and J usage is TRBJ1-1; D is unclear. V shed 2 bases and J shed 3 bases, with 7 bases lying between them. Per germline, CDR1 KGHSH and CDR2 LQKENI. The CDR3 has 13 residues. CDR3 residues: CASSPMGYTEAFF. CDR3 nucleotide sequence: TGTGCCAGCTCACCAATGGGGTACACTGAAGCTTTCTTT.

The chain carries TRBV10-3 and TRBJ2-7; TRBD1 matches at 7 bases. Looked up from germline, CDR1 is ENHRY and CDR2 is SYGVKD. J was trimmed by 0 bases and V by 8 bases; bases with no gene match: 4. The CDR3 has 13 residues. The CDR3 coding sequence is TGTGCCATCGGGGCAGGGGGCTCCTACGAGCAGTACTTC. Residues: CAIGAGGSYEQYF.

This chain links TRBV29-1 with TRBJ2-5; D possibly matches TRBD1 or TRBD2 (6 bases each). V was cut by 8 bases and J by 3 bases, with 16 bases left in between. The CDR3 totals 13 residues. The germline V gene has CDR1 SQVTM and CDR2 ANQGSEA. This chain's CDR3 is CSLGGLGEETQYF. The CDR3 coding sequence is TGCAGCTTAGGGGGGCTAGGAGAAGAGACCCAGTACTTC.

V gene TRBV7-9 combines with J gene TRBJ2-4, with 15 bases aligning to TRBD2. The CDR3 is 18 amino acids. Germline V CDR1 and CDR2: SEHNR, FQNEAQ (reference sequence). The V segment lost 3 bases and the J segment 8 bases; nucleotides outside the gene matches: 11. CDR3 in amino acids: CASSFSPGTSGGRDIQYF. The CDR3 nucleotides are TGTGCCAGCAGCTTCTCCCCCGGGACTAGCGGGGGGCGGGACATTCAGTACTTC. Drawing the rest from reference TRBV7-9 and TRBJ2-4, the complete variable domain is DTGVSQNPRHKITKRGQNVTFRCDPISEHNRLYWYRQTLGQGPEFLTYFQNEAQLEKSRLLSDRFSAERPKGSFSTLEIQRTEQGDSAMYLCASSFSPGTSGGRDIQYFGAGTRLSVL.

The rearrangement links TRBV7-3 to TRBJ2-3; D is tentatively TRBD1 or TRBD2 (7 bases each). Germline values: CDR1 SGHTA, CDR2 FQGTGA. Trimming pared 5 bases from V and 0 bases from J, leaving 15 bases between. The CDR3 is made up of 16 amino acids. Here the CDR3 DNA reads TGTGCCAGCAGCCCCAGGGGGGGGTTAAGCACAGATACGCAGTATTTT. As protein: CASSPRGGLSTDTQYF.

The CDR3 DNA reads as TGTGCCAGCAGCCGGACTGGGGGTCTGGGGCCCACGGCTGGCTACACCTTC. Its protein is CASSRTGGLGPTAGYTF. The V call is TRBV11-2, the J call TRBJ1-2, with D possibly TRBD1 on 5 matching bases. The CDR3 covers 17 residues. CDR1 is SGHAT, CDR2 FQNNGV, per germline. V was pared by 5 bases and J by 7 bases, with 26 bases between.

This clonotype was counted only a few times. This rearrangement joins TRBV20-1 to TRBJ1-4; no definite D call. This CDR3 contains 13 residues. Trimming took 6 bases from V and 6 from J, leaving 14 bases between them. Germline V gives CDR1 DFQATT, CDR2 SNEGSKA (reference sequence). The CDR3 region is CSANEGIDEKLFF. CDR3 DNA: TGCAGTGCAAACGAAGGGATTGATGAAAAACTGTTTTTT.

This clonotype occurred a few times. The V and J genes are TRBV7-6 and TRBJ2-5; 7 bases fit TRBD2. Germline V gene data show CDR1 as SGHVS and CDR2 as FNYEAQ. Trimming took 4 bases from V and 1 from J; bases not matched to a gene: 9. CDR3 size: 16 residues. The CDR3 region has the DNA TGTGCCAGCAGCTCGCAAGCGGGGCCTGCCCAAGAGACCCAGTACTTC. It encodes CASSSQAGPAQETQYF.

This clonotype was detected only a few times. V usage is TRBV7-2 and J usage is TRBJ2-7; D is unresolved. The end of the DNA fits TRBJ2-1 better, so the J call may be wrong. Germline V gene data show CDR1 as SGHTA and CDR2 as FQGNSA. The CDR3 loop spans 11 amino acids. The CDR3 coding sequence is TGTGCCAGCAGCCCCCTTAAGGAGCAGTTCTTC. Its translation is CASSPLKEQFF.

The chain is built from TRBV4-2 and TRBJ1-4; the D gene is possibly TRBD1 (5 bases). Deletions cut 2 bases from V and 7 bases from J, with 14 bases between. This CDR3 contains 15 residues. Germline CDR1 and CDR2: LGHNA and YNFKEQ. The CDR3, as DNA: TGTGCCAGCAGCCAATATGGGGGAGGGGCTGAAAAACTGTTTTTT. It yields the protein CASSQYGGGAEKLFF.

This clonotype was counted only a few times. The chain links TRBV20-1 to TRBJ1-4, with a tentative D call TRBD1 (6 bases). Germline V lookup: CDR1 DFQATT, CDR2 SNEGSKA (reference sequence). V shed 5 bases and J shed 1 base, with 17 bases lying between them. This CDR3 comprises 16 residues. The chain's CDR3 is CSAPREGEKTNEKLFF. The CDR3 DNA reads as TGCAGTGCTCCCAGAGAGGGGGAGAAAACTAATGAAAAACTGTTTTTT.

This clonotype was found a few times. The chain links TRBV11-2 to TRBJ2-7; D gene unclear. The CDR3 spans 12 residues. V gave up 3 bases and J gave up 7 bases, with 10 bases separating them. In germline, CDR1 is SGHAT, CDR2 FQNNGV. DNA of the CDR3: TGTGCCAGCAGCTTTGGTAGTTGGGAGCAGTACTTC. Translating gives CASSFGSWEQYF.

This chain uses TRBV7-9 with TRBJ2-7, with no clear D. The J call may be faulty, since TRBJ2-1 better matches the DNA end. The germline gives CDR1 SEHNR, CDR2 FQNEAQ (reference sequence). There are 12 residues in the CDR3. CDR3 nucleotide sequence: TGTGCCAGCAGCTCCGTTGTAAATGAGCAGTTCTTC. Translating it yields CASSSVVNEQFF.

Only a few counts were recorded for this clonotype. V is TRBV29-1 and J is TRBJ1-2; 7 bases match TRBD1. The CDR3 sequence is 11 residues long. Looked up from germline, CDR1 is SQVTM and CDR2 is ANQGSEA. J was trimmed by 8 bases and V by 5 bases; bases with no gene match: 5. The CDR3 region has the DNA TGCAGCGTTACCCGGGACAGCGGCTACACCTTC. Its translation: CSVTRDSGYTF.

The V and J genes are TRBV7-2 and TRBJ1-4; 8 nucleotides align to TRBD1. Germline assignment: CDR1 SGHTA and CDR2 FQGNSA. Trimming cost V 4 bases and J 3 bases; bases outside gene matches: 4. CDR3 length equals 15 residues. This CDR3 reads CASSWTGPSNEKLFF. The CDR3, as DNA: TGTGCCAGCAGCTGGACAGGGCCGTCTAATGAAAAACTGTTTTTT.